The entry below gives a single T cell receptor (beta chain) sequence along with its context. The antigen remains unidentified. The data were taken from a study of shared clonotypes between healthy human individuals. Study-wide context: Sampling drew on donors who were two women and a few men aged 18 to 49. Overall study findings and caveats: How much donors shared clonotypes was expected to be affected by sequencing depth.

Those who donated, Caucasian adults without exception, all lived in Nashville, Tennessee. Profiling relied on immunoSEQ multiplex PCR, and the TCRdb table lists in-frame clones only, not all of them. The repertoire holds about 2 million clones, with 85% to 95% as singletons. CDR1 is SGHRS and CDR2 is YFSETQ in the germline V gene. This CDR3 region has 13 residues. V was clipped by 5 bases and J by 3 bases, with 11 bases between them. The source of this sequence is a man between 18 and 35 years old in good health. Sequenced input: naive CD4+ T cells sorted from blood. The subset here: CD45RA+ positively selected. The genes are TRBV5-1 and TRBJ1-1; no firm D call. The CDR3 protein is CASSNPSDTEAFF. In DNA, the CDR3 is TGCGCCAGCAGTAACCCCAGTGACACTGAAGCTTTCTTT.